This record concerns one T cell receptor (beta chain) sequence. TCR sequencing used cDNA made by reverse transcription of extracted RNA. TCRdb's table, derived via immunoSEQ multiplex PCR, lists solely in-frame clones and lacks some. Here the sample spans under 200,000 clones, approximately 62% being singletons. Treatment in this sample: oral pan-JAK inhibitor, 5-10 mg twice daily. This entry is derived from a study of CD8+ T cells in alopecia areata. The input for sequencing was CD4+ T cells sorted from blood, taken at week 24, from a patient treated with tofacitinib. The TCR was taken from a human donor with alopecia areata.

CDR3 coding DNA: TGTGCCAGCAGTTTTGGCTCCTACGAGCAGTACTTC. Amino acids: CASSFGSYEQYF. The V gene is TRBV28, the J gene TRBJ2-7; no reliable D call. Germline V gene sequence: CDR1 MDHEN, CDR2 SYDVKM. V dropped 3 bases and J dropped 0 bases, with 3 bases sitting between them. The CDR3 spans 12 residues.